This T cell receptor beta chain was recorded in a study of tumor-infiltrating lymphocytes in primary liver carcinoma. Starting material of 400 to 600 ng total RNA yielded TCR beta cDNA via a constant-region primer. Sequencing libraries for TCR beta derived from three nested multiplex PCR rounds that used slightly modified ARM-PCR. PCR rounds one and two used TRBV1-TRBV30 forward primers with a C-beta reverse primer for approximately 10 cycles each. Each CDR3 protein gets one entry after TCRdb re-called the multiplex PCR reads with MiXCR. The table records tens of thousands of distinct CDR3 sequences, around 70% of them present only once. This clonotype was seen many times. Between the trimmed V and J ends, which lost 2 bases and 6 bases, there was a span of 19 bases. CDR3 length equals 17 residues. CDR1 and CDR2 (germline): MNHNY, SVGAGI (reference sequence). Bulk tissue was left unsorted, and RNA and DNA were co-extracted from about 19-30 mg of it.

The source is a man aged 40-55 years with primary liver carcinoma and hepatitis B virus infection. The sequenced sample was liver tumor tissue from sampling region 1. Sample subset: tumor region T1, superior pole. The chain recombines TRBV6-6 with TRBJ2-2; a possible D gene is TRBD2 (6 bases). CDR3 sequence: CASSYPGGGGTAGELFF. The DNA for the CDR3 is TGTGCCAGCAGTTACCCCGGCGGTGGGGGGACGGCCGGGGAGCTGTTTTTT.